This passage covers 7 T cell receptor beta chains from one sample sequenced in a study of OX40 agonist ivuxolimab in advanced cancers. Method: immunoSEQ multiplex PCR; TCRdb's copy keeps in-frame clones and lacks some. The repertoire has around 67,000 clones, approximately 93% of them found once; the top ten carry 2% to 2.5%. This specimen consisted of CD4+ or CD8+ T cells sorted from blood, obtained in a trial of the OX40 agonist ivuxolimab. The receptors shown here come from an adult with an advanced solid tumor such as melanoma, head and neck, liver or kidney cancer.

The chain employs TRBV19 and TRBJ1-1; 9 nucleotides agree with TRBD1. The trim removed 5 bases at V and 6 bases at J, leaving 13 bases unmatched. The CDR3 covers 16 residues. Germline CDR1 and CDR2: LNHDA and SQIVND (reference sequence). The CDR3 DNA reads TGTGCCAGTAGTTTCATAGAGGGACAGGGAATCCCTGAAGCTTTCTTT. Amino acids: CASSFIEGQGIPEAFF.

This chain uses TRBV28 with TRBJ2-1; tentatively, D is TRBD2 (5 bases). With 6 bases removed from V and 8 bases from J, the gap between germline ends came to 8 bases. The CDR3 is 11 residues long. Germline lookup yields CDR1 MDHEN and CDR2 SYDVKM. The CDR3 DNA sequence: TGTGCCAGCAGAACTAGGGATGAGCAGTTCTTC. This gives the protein CASRTRDEQFF.

The chain carries TRBV19 and TRBJ1-2; TRBD1 matches 7 bases. The CDR3 extends over 15 amino acids. Trimming removed 4 bases from V and 4 bases from J; junction bases left unmatched: 9. The germline V gene encodes CDR1 LNHDA and CDR2 SQIVND (reference sequence). The CDR3: CASSNPGQPPYGYTF. CDR3 DNA: TGTGCCAGTAGTAACCCGGGACAGCCGCCCTATGGCTACACCTTC.

This rearrangement joins TRBV28 to TRBJ1-2; D not certain. The length of the CDR3 is 10 residues. Trimming pared 7 bases from V and 8 bases from J, leaving 8 bases between. The germline gives CDR1 MDHEN, CDR2 SYDVKM. CDR3 region: CASKREGYTF. The CDR3 coding sequence is TGTGCCAGCAAACGGGAGGGCTACACCTTC.

The gene calls are TRBV4-1 and TRBJ1-2; 7 bases agree with TRBD1. Germline V gives CDR1 MGHRA, CDR2 YSYEKL. Trimming cost V 6 bases and J 2 bases; bases outside gene matches: 15. The CDR3 length is 17 residues. CDR3 sequence (DNA): TGCGCCAGCAGTCACGCGCGGGACAGCTTACAAAACTATGGCTACACCTTC. This codes for CASSHARDSLQNYGYTF.

This sequence joins TRBV7-2 and TRBJ1-2; no clear D gene. The CDR3 runs to 14 residues. V dropped 0 bases and J dropped 6 bases, with 11 bases sitting between them. CDR1 is SGHTA and CDR2 is FQGNSA in the germline V gene. The CDR3 region has the DNA TGTGCCAGCAGCTTAGCGGCGGGGTCGGATGGCTACACCTTC. This sequence encodes CASSLAAGSDGYTF.

This rearrangement joins TRBV19 to TRBJ1-1; unclear D gene. Germline CDR1 is LNHDA and CDR2 is SQIVND (reference sequence). Trimming took 3 bases from V and 7 from J, leaving 9 bases between them. This CDR3 has 12 residues. The CDR3 protein is CASSMSVGEAFF. CDR3 nucleotides: TGTGCCAGTAGTATGTCAGTTGGTGAAGCTTTCTTT. Complete variable domain (other parts from reference TRBV19 and TRBJ1-1): DGGITQSPKYLFRKEGQNVTLSCEQNLNHDAMYWYRQDPGQGLRLIYYSQIVNDFQKGDIAEGYSVSREKKESFPLTVTSAQKNPTAFYLCASSMSVGEAFFGQGTRLTVV.